Following are 22 T cell receptor beta chains from one sample sequenced in a study of control samples from healthy donors and cancer patients. Only in-frame clones appear in the TCRdb table, and some are missing; sequencing was by immunoSEQ multiplex PCR. In the table there are over 70,000 clones, about 89% of which are singletons. The specimen sequenced was PBMCs. The receptors were gathered from a woman between 45 and 60 years old with colorectal cancer.

The rearrangement joins TRBV6-2 or TRBV6-3 to TRBJ2-3, with TRBD2 matching 8 bases. Germline CDR1 MNHEY, CDR2 SVGEGT. The CDR3 is made up of 15 amino acids. V lost 2 bases and J lost 8; bases outside the gene matches: 9. In nucleotides, the CDR3 is TGTGCCAGCAGTTACGAGGGGCTAGCGGGCGGTACGCAGTATTTT. It translates to CASSYEGLAGGTQYF.

This clone appeared a single time. This rearrangement joins TRBV7-2 to TRBJ2-3; TRBD1 or TRBD2 may be the D gene (6 bases each). This CDR3 is built from 14 residues. Germline V gene data show CDR1 as SGHTA and CDR2 as FQGNSA. The V and J ends lost 6 bases and 2 bases respectively, with 12 bases between them. As DNA, the CDR3 is TGTGCCAGCAGACCCGGGGGCGCCACAGATACGCAGTATTTT. Amino acid sequence: CASRPGGATDTQYF.

The rearrangement links TRBV11-3 to TRBJ1-5, with a possible D match to TRBD1 (6 bases). V was shortened by 6 bases and J by 1 base, with 10 bases between the two germline ends. The germline V gene has CDR1 SGHNT and CDR2 YENEEA. This CDR3 contains 14 residues. The chain's CDR3 is CASRPGVSNQPQHF. In nucleotides, the CDR3 is TGTGCCAGCAGGCCAGGGGTGAGCAATCAGCCCCAGCATTTT.

In its sample, this clone was seen once. The chain links TRBV4-3 to TRBJ2-5, with D possibly being TRBD1 (6 bases). From germline, CDR1 is LGHNA and CDR2 YSLEER. The CDR3 is made up of 14 amino acids. Trimming removed 0 bases from V and 5 bases from J, with 10 bases in between. CDR3 nucleotide sequence: TGCGCCAGCAGCCAAGATCGAGACAGGGAGACCCAGTACTTC. This sequence encodes CASSQDRDRETQYF.

The rearrangement uses TRBV6-6 and TRBJ2-2; 7 nucleotides line up with TRBD1. Germline V CDR1 and CDR2: MNHNY, SVGAGI (reference sequence). After removal of 5 bases from V and 6 bases from J, the junction contained 6 bases not matched to a gene. The CDR3 totals 14 residues. As DNA, the CDR3 is TGTGCCAGCAGTCCTGACAGGGTGGCCGGGGAGCTGTTTTTT. This codes for CASSPDRVAGELFF.

The V gene is TRBV7-9, the J gene TRBJ2-5; a weak D match, TRBD1 (5 bases). In germline, CDR1 is SEHNR, CDR2 FQNEAQ (reference sequence). There are 17 residues in the CDR3. V lost 1 base and J 1 base, leaving 16 bases between the germline ends. The CDR3 DNA reads TGTGCCAGCAGCTTAGTACCGTTTGGGGCTACCCAAGAGACCCAGTACTTC. Protein sequence: CASSLVPFGATQETQYF.

This clone turned up a few times. The V gene is TRBV5-1, the J gene TRBJ1-2; 8 positions agree with TRBD1. The CDR3 consists of 14 residues. The germline V gene encodes CDR1 SGHRS and CDR2 YFSETQ. J gave up 5 bases and V 0 bases, and 3 bases lay outside the gene matches. The DNA of the CDR3 is TGCGCCAGCAGCTTGGGGGACAGGACTTATGGCTACACCTTC. It specifies CASSLGDRTYGYTF.

DNA for the CDR3: TGCGCCAGCAGTGAGGGGGGTGGCAGGGGGATGTGGGGCTACACCTTC. Its translation is CASSEGGGRGMWGYTF. This chain uses TRBV10-1 with TRBJ1-2; TRBD1 matches 7 bases. V was clipped by 2 bases and J by 8 bases; unmatched bases: 14. Per germline, CDR1 WNHNN and CDR2 SYGVQD (reference sequence). The CDR3 covers 16 residues.

The V call is TRBV5-1, the J call TRBJ1-1; no clear D gene. Germline values: CDR1 SGHRS, CDR2 YFSETQ. CDR3 length: 14 residues. The ends were cut back, 3 bases at V and 4 bases at J, with 13 bases in the middle. The DNA for the CDR3 is TGCGCCAGCAGCTCGTGGATGGCAGCCACTGAAGCTTTCTTT. Translated: CASSSWMAATEAFF.

The gene calls are TRBV2 and TRBJ1-2; a weak D match, TRBD1 (5 bases). This CDR3 has 14 residues. V was clipped by 5 bases and J by 0 bases, with 10 bases between them. CDR1 SNHLY and CDR2 FYNNEI come from the germline V gene. The CDR3 loop reads CASSPTGTNYGYTF. CDR3 sequence (DNA): TGTGCCAGCAGTCCTACAGGTACTAACTATGGCTACACCTTC.

The V and J genes are TRBV6-5 and TRBJ1-2; no reliable D call. Trimming pared 8 bases from V and 7 bases from J, leaving 17 bases between. Looked up from germline, CDR1 is MNHEY and CDR2 is SVGAGI. This CDR3 comprises 13 residues. This CDR3 reads CASVEGRSTGYTF. As DNA, the CDR3 is TGTGCCAGCGTAGAGGGCAGGAGTACTGGCTACACCTTC.

V usage is TRBV5-1 and J usage is TRBJ2-1, with 7 bases lining up with TRBD1. V shed 0 bases and J 3 bases; nucleotides not matched to a gene: 3. This CDR3 has 15 residues. Germline V gene data show CDR1 as SGHRS and CDR2 as YFSETQ. This chain's CDR3 is CASSLGDRGYNEQFF. The DNA of the CDR3 is TGCGCCAGCAGCTTGGGGGACAGAGGCTACAATGAGCAGTTCTTC.

CDR3: CASSKAPGEGSPLHF. The CDR3, as DNA: TGTGCCAGCAGCAAAGCGCCAGGGGAGGGTTCACCCCTCCACTTT. The V and J genes are TRBV21-1 and TRBJ1-6. TRBV21-1 is shown as a pseudogene. This CDR3 is built from 15 residues.

The CDR3 sequence: CASSHYRGRQYF. The CDR3 coding sequence is TGCGCCAGCAGCCATTACAGGGGCCGCCAGTACTTC. The rearrangement uses TRBV4-1 and TRBJ2-5; TRBD1 matches 7 bases. CDR3 size: 12 residues. The V segment lost 3 bases and the J segment 10 bases; nucleotides outside the gene matches: 5. The V gene's germline CDR1 is MGHRA and CDR2 YSYEKL.

The gene calls are TRBV6-2 or TRBV6-3 and TRBJ2-7; D possibly corresponds to TRBD1 (6 bases). This CDR3 has 15 residues. In germline, CDR1 is MNHEY, CDR2 SVGEGT. V dropped 5 bases and J dropped 2 bases, with 16 bases sitting between them. The CDR3: CASSDGTLGAYEQYV. The CDR3, as DNA: TGTGCCAGCAGTGATGGGACACTGGGAGCCTACGAGCAGTACGTC.

The gene calls are TRBV7-3 and TRBJ2-7; 9 positions agree with TRBD1. CDR1 is SGHTA and CDR2 is FQGTGA in the germline V gene. The junction had 11 bases not matched to a gene; V was cut back by 2 bases and J by 6 bases. CDR3 size: 16 residues. The CDR3 loop is CASSLEADRGGCEQYV. DNA for the CDR3: TGTGCCAGCAGCTTAGAAGCGGACAGGGGCGGTTGCGAGCAGTACGTC.

V and J are TRBV7-9 and TRBJ2-7; D remains unclear. The V and J ends lost 1 base and 5 bases respectively, with 12 bases between them. Germline V gene sequence: CDR1 SEHNR, CDR2 FQNEAQ (reference sequence). The CDR3 spans 14 residues. CDR3 in amino acids: CASSLVAGVDEQYV. CDR3 nucleotide sequence: TGTGCCAGCAGCTTAGTTGCAGGTGTCGACGAGCAGTACGTC.

V and J are TRBV2 and TRBJ1-1; unclear D gene. Germline V gives CDR1 SNHLY, CDR2 FYNNEI. Trimming removed 1 base at V and 1 base at J, with 4 bases between. The CDR3 runs 13 residues. This CDR3 reads CASSEGWNTEAFF. CDR3 nucleotides: TGTGCCAGCAGTGAAGGATGGAACACTGAAGCTTTCTTT.

The chain uses TRBV6-5 and TRBJ2-7; a weak D match, TRBD1 (6 bases). CDR1 MNHEY and CDR2 SVGAGI come from the germline V gene. The CDR3 is made up of 15 amino acids. V gave up 5 bases and J gave up 7 bases, with 21 bases separating them. In DNA, the CDR3 is TGTGCCAGCAGTAATCCAGGGACACAGCAGCGGGAGCAGTACGTC. Translating gives CASSNPGTQQREQYV.

CDR3 sequence (DNA): TGTGCCAGCAGCCCAGGGACAGCAGAGACCCAGTACTTC. Its protein product is CASSPGTAETQYF. This chain links TRBV7-9 with TRBJ2-5, with TRBD1 matching over 7 bases. The CDR3 loop spans 13 amino acids. The V gene's germline CDR1 is SEHNR and CDR2 FQNEAQ (reference sequence). With V trimmed by 5 bases and J by 4 bases, 4 bases remained unmatched.

This CDR3 is CASSQDQASPVAEAFF. The CDR3, as DNA: TGCGCCAGCAGCCAAGATCAGGCGAGCCCGGTCGCTGAAGCTTTCTTT. V gene TRBV4-3 combines with J gene TRBJ1-1; D remains ambiguous. The V end was cut by 0 bases, the J end by 6 bases, with 17 bases between. Germline CDR1 reads LGHNA; CDR2 reads YSLEER. The CDR3 length is 16 residues.

A single count supports this clone. This chain uses TRBV9 with TRBJ1-2, with TRBD1 matching over 10 bases. CDR1 is SGDLS, CDR2 YYNGEE, per germline. The junction had 10 bases not matched to a gene; V was cut back by 0 bases and J by 8 bases. This CDR3 has 16 residues. The CDR3 DNA is TGTGCCAGCAGCGTAGAGGGGACAGGGGAAATTCGGGGCTACACCTTC. Its protein product is CASSVEGTGEIRGYTF.